This TCR beta chain was observed in a study of shared clonotypes between healthy human individuals. Study findings and constraints: It was observed that about 5% of naive CD4 clonotypes were shared across several donors.

A 200 ng quantity of DNA, 30,000 to 35,000 T cell genomes, went into the sorted-subset replicate PCRs. Sequenced by immunoSEQ multiplex PCR; TCRdb stores in-frame clones only, minus some. The repertoire holds over a million clones, with about four fifths as singletons. CDR3 length: 16 residues. Trimming took 1 base from V and 2 from J, leaving 12 bases between them. Germline CDR1 reads LGHNA; CDR2 reads YNFKEQ. In the case of this clone: Its matching antigen is unknown.

CD4+ cell separation produced CD45RA+ naive and CD45RA-negative memory subsets. V and J are TRBV4-2 and TRBJ1-3; TRBD1 might be the D (6 bases). The sample was memory CD4+ T cells from PBMCs. The subset denotes: CD45RA-negative fraction. The TCR sequence derives from a man in his late teens or twenties in good health. Some clones in this sample may be carry-over from other donors' samples. DNA for the CDR3: TGTGCCAGCAGCCAAGCACAGGGTTTTCCTGGAAACACCATATATTTT. Amino acids: CASSQAQGFPGNTIYF.